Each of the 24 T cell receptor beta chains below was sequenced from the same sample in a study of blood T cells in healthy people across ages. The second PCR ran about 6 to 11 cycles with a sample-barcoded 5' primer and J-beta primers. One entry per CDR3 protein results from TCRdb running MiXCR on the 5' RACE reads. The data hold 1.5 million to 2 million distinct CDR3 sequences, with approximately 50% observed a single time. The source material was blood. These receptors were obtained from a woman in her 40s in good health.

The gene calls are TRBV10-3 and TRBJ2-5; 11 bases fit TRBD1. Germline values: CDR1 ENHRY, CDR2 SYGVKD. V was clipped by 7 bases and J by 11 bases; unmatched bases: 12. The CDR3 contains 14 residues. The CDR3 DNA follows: TGTGCCATCACGGGACAGGGGGACGGCAATGAGCAGTACTTC. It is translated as CAITGQGDGNEQYF.

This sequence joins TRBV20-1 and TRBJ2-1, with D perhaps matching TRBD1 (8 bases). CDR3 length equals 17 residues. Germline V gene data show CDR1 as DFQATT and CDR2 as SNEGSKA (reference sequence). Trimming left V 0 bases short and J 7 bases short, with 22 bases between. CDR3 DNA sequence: TGCAGTGCTAGAGATCAACGTACAGGGGGGGTGAATAATGAGCAGTTCTTC. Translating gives CSARDQRTGGVNNEQFF.

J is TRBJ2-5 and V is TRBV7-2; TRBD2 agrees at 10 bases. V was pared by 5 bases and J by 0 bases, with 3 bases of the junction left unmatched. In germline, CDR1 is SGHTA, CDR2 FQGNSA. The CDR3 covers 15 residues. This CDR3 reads CASSRSGGYQETQYF. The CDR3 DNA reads TGTGCCAGCAGCCGTAGCGGGGGGTACCAAGAGACCCAGTACTTC.

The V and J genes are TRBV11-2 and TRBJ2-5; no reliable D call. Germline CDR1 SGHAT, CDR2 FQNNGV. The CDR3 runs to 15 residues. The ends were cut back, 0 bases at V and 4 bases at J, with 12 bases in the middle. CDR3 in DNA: TGTGCCAGCAGCTTAGAGCGCAGGTTGGCAGAGACCCAGTACTTC. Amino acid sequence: CASSLERRLAETQYF.

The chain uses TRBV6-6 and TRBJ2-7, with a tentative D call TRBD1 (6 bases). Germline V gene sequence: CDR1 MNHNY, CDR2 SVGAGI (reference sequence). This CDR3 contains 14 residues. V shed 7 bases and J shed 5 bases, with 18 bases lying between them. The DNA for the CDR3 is TGTGCCAGCACTCGGTATCAGGGGCGGAACGAGCAGTACTTC. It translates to CASTRYQGRNEQYF.

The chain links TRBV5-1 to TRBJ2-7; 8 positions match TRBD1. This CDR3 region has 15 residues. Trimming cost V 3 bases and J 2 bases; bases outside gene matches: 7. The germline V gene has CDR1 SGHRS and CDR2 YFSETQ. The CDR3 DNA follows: TGCGCCAGCAGCTGGGCGGGACAGGACACCTACGAGCAGTACTTC. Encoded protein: CASSWAGQDTYEQYF.

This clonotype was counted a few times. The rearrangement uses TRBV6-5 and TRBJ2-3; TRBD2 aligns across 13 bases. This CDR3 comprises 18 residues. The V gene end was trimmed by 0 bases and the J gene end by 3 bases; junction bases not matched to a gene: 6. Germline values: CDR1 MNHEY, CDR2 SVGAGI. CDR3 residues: CASSYSMTSGGRTDTQYF. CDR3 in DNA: TGTGCCAGCAGTTACTCGATGACTAGCGGGGGGCGTACAGATACGCAGTATTTT.

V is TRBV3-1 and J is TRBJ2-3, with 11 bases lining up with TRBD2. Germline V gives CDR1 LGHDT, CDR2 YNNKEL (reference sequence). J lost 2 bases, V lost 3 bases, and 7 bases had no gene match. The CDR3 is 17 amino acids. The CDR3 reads CASSHHVSGGATDTQYF. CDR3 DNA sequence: TGTGCCAGCAGCCACCACGTTAGCGGGGGGGCCACAGATACGCAGTATTTT.

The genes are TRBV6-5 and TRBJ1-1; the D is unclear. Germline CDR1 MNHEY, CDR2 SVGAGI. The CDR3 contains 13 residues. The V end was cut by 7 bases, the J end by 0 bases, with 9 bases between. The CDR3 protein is CASKRSMNTEAFF. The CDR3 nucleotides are TGTGCCAGCAAGCGGAGCATGAACACTGAAGCTTTCTTT.

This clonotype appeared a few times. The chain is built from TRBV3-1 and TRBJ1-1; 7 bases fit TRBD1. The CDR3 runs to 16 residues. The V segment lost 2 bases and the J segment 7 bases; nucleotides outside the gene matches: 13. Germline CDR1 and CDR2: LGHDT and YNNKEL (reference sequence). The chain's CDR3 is CASSQPGGQLRGEAFF. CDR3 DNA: TGTGCCAGCAGCCAACCGGGGGGACAGCTAAGGGGTGAAGCTTTCTTT.

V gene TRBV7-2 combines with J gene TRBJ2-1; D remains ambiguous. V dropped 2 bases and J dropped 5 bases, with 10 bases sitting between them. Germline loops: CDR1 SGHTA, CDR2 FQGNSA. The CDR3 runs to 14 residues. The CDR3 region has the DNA TGTGCCAGCAGCTTACGTCCCGCAAACAATGAGCAGTTCTTC. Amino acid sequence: CASSLRPANNEQFF. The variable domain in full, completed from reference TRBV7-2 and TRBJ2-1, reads GAGVSQSPSNKVTEKGKDVELRCDPISGHTALYWYRQSLGQGLEFLIYFQGNSAPDKSGLPSDRFSAERTGGSVSTLTIQRTQQEDSAVYLCASSLRPANNEQFFGPGTRLTVL.

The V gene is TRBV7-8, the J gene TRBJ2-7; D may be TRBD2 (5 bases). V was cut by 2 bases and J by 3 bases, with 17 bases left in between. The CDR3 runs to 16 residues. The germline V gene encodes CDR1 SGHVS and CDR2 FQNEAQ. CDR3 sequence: CASSLPLEPGGYEQYF. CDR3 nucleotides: TGTGCCAGCAGCTTACCGCTGGAACCAGGAGGCTACGAGCAGTACTTC.

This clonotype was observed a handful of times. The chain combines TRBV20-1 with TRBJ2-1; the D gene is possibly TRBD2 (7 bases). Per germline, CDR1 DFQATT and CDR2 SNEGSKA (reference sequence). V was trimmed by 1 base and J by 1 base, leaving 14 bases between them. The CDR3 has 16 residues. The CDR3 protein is CSARVAGALSYNEQFF. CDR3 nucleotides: TGCAGTGCTAGAGTTGCGGGGGCCCTTTCCTACAATGAGCAGTTCTTC.

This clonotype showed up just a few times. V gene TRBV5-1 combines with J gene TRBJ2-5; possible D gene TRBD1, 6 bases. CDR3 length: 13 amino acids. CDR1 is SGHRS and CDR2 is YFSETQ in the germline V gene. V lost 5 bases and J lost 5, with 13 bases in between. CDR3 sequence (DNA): TGCGCCAGCAGGCCGGACAGCCATGAGACCCAGTACTTC. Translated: CASRPDSHETQYF. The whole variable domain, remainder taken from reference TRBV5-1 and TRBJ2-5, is KAGVTQTPRYLIKTRGQQVTLSCSPISGHRSVSWYQQTPGQGLQFLFEYFSETQRNKGNFPGRFSGRQFSNSRSEMNVSTLELGDSALYLCASRPDSHETQYFGPGTRLLVL.

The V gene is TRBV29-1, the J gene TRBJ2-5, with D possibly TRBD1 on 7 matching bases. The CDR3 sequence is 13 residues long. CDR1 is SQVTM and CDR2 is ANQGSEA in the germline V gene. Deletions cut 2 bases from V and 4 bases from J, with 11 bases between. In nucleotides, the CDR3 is TGCAGCGTTGAACGGCAGGGGGGAGAGACCCAGTACTTC. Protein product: CSVERQGGETQYF.

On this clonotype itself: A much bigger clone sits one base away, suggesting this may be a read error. Here the CDR3 DNA reads TGTGCCAGCAGCTCATCCCCAGAGTCCCAGTACTTC. Translated: CASSSSPESQYF. The chain carries TRBV7-2 and TRBJ2-7; D is undetermined. This CDR3 has 12 residues. The ends were cut back, 4 bases at V and 10 bases at J, with 14 bases in the middle. Per germline, CDR1 SGHTA and CDR2 FQGNSA.

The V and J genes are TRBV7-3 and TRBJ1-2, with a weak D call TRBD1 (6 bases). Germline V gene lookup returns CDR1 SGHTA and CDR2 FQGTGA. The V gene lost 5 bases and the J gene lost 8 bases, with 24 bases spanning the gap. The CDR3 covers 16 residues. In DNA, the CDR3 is TGTGCCAGCAGCGGCGGGCCGGCAGGGACAAGGAAGGGCTACACCTTC. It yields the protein CASSGGPAGTRKGYTF.

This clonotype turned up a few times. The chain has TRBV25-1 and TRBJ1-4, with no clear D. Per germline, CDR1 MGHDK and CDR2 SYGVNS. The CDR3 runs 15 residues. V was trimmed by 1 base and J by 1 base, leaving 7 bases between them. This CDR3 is CASSESRRTNEKLFF. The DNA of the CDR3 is TGTGCCAGCAGTGAATCCCGCCGAACTAATGAAAAACTGTTTTTT. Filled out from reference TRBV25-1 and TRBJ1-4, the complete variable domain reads EADIYQTPRYLVIGTGKKITLECSQTMGHDKMYWYQQDPGMELHLIHYSYGVNSTEKGDLSSESTVSRIRTEHFPLTLESARPSHTSQYLCASSESRRTNEKLFFGSGTQLSVL.

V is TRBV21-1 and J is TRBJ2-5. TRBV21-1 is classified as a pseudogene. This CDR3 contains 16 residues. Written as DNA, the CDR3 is TGTGCCAGCAGCAAGGTTCGTGGCAGATTCCAAGAGACCCAGTACTTC. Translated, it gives CASSKVRGRFQETQYF.

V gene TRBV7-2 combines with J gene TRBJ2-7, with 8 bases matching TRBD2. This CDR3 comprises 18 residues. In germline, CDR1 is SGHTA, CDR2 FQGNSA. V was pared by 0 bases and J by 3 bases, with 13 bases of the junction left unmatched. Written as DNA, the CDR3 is TGTGCCAGCAGCTTAGCCCCCCCGTCTGGTAGCGGGGACTACGAGCAGTACTTC. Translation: CASSLAPPSGSGDYEQYF.

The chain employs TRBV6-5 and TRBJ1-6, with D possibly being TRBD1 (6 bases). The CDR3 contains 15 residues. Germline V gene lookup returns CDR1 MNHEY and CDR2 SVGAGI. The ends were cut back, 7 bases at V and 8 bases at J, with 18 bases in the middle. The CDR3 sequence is CASIADRSSHSPLHF. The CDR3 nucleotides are TGTGCCAGCATCGCCGACAGGAGCTCCCATTCACCCCTCCACTTT.

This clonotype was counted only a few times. As DNA, the CDR3 is TGCAGTGCTACCCCTTTGGGACAGGGGACCTACGAGCAGTACTTC. Translation: CSATPLGQGTYEQYF. The chain is built from TRBV20-1 and TRBJ2-7, with 10 positions matching TRBD1. Per the germline V gene, CDR1 is DFQATT and CDR2 is SNEGSKA (reference sequence). Germline trimming cut 4 bases from V and 2 bases from J; bases unmatched to any gene: 8. The CDR3 covers 15 residues.

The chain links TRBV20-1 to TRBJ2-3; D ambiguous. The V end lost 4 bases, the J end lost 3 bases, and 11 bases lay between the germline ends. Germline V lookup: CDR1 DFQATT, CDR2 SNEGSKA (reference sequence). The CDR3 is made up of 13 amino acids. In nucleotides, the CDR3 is TGCAGTGCTACACGTTCTAGGACAGATACGCAGTATTTT. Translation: CSATRSRTDTQYF.

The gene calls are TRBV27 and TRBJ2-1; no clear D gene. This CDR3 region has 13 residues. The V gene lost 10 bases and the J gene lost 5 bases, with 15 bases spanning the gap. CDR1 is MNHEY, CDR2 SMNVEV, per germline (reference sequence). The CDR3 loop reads CATGPTLNNEQFF. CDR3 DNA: TGTGCCACCGGGCCGACGCTCAACAATGAGCAGTTCTTC.